A selection of T cell receptor beta chains follows, all from one sample in a study of cytomegalovirus exposure and HLA in healthy donors. Here immunoSEQ multiplex PCR was the method, and the copy in TCRdb shows in-frame clones only, minus some. Of 90,000 to 100,000 clones listed, 60% to 80% are singletons. Sequenced material: PBMCs. The source is a female donor in good health and CMV-seronegative. Each CDR3 is given with its conserved first and last residue. A D gene is named only where the DNA matches it firmly.

CDR3aa	len	v_gene	j_gene	d_gene
CASSPTAGSSNQPQHF	16	TRBV2	TRBJ1-5	.
CASSPYSPWPQAGETQYF	18	TRBV27	TRBJ2-5	.
CASSLRLADYEQYF	14	TRBV27	TRBJ2-7	TRBD2
CASSLKGQGAPGNTIYF	17	TRBV5-6	TRBJ1-3	TRBD1
CAWSPPSTNEKLFF	14	TRBV30	TRBJ1-4	.
CASSERTPPLQETQYF	16	TRBV7-9	TRBJ2-5	.
CASSYSLTSYEQYF	14	TRBV6-6	TRBJ2-7	.
CASGPDRGVLLFF	13	TRBV6-5	TRBJ1-4	TRBD1
CASSLGALGYTF	12	TRBV11-2	TRBJ1-2	.
CASSFVRTEAFF	12	TRBV11-2	TRBJ1-1	.
CASMDRDEQYF	11	TRBV6-1	.	.
CASSSRSPLQAFF	13	TRBV27	TRBJ1-1	.
CASSFDSPNEQFF	13	TRBV5-5	TRBJ2-1	.
CASSTSAGENQPQHF	15	TRBV6-4	TRBJ1-5	.
CASSRLAGGLIDTQYF	16	TRBV7-3	TRBJ2-3	TRBD2
CASSLGSGKDTEAFF	15	TRBV5-4	TRBJ1-1	.
CASSLPGTGGNEQYF	15	TRBV18	TRBJ2-7	TRBD1
CASSHARAAGETQYF	15	TRBV6-5	TRBJ2-5	.
CASSRRGPITEAFF	14	TRBV27	TRBJ1-1	TRBD1
CASSLGGGSEAFF	13	TRBV11-2	TRBJ1-1	.